This TCR beta chain originates from a study of OX40 agonist ivuxolimab in advanced cancers. Germline lookup yields CDR1 MNHEY and CDR2 SMNVEV (reference sequence). Trimming stripped 1 base from V and 0 bases from J, with 7 bases between. The CDR3 loop spans 15 amino acids. The table came from immunoSEQ multiplex PCR; TCRdb's copy has only in-frame clones and leaves some out. This table has over 14,000 clones, roughly 80% appearing once. Autoimmune disease history or systemic immunosuppression excluded patients. Sampling of blood occurred at baseline, cycle 4 day 1, and cycle 7 day 1. This chain connects TRBV27 to TRBJ2-1, with D hard to call. Sequenced material: CD4+ or CD8+ T cells sorted from blood, taken in a trial of the OX40 agonist ivuxolimab. The source is an adult with an advanced solid tumor such as melanoma, head and neck, liver or kidney cancer. The CDR3 nucleotides read TGTGCCAGCAGTTTATTAGCTAGCTCCTACAATGAGCAGTTCTTC. Protein sequence: CASSLLASSYNEQFF.